This entry lists 16 T cell receptor beta chains sequenced from one sample in a study of CD8 T cells in ankylosing spondylitis. These receptors have no identified antigens. TCRdb fed the 5' RACE reads into MiXCR, producing one record per CDR3 protein. Of 700,000 to 1,000,000 distinct CDR3 sequences detected, roughly 10% appear once; the ten largest clones hold around 0.51%. Whole-study results and caveats: There was a TCR beta motif, made of roughly eight highly homologous variants, that appeared characteristic of ankylosing spondylitis blood.

The sequenced sample was blood, either unsorted or a sorted T cell fraction (not recorded which). All receptors come from a male donor with ankylosing spondylitis.

V and J are TRBV10-3 and TRBJ2-2, with TRBD2 matching 13 bases. The CDR3 runs to 16 residues. After removal of 3 bases from V and 6 bases from J, the junction contained 4 bases not matched to a gene. In germline, CDR1 is ENHRY, CDR2 SYGVKD. The CDR3 is CAISEGLAGVSGELFF. CDR3 DNA sequence: TGTGCCATCAGTGAAGGACTAGCGGGAGTGTCCGGGGAGCTGTTTTTT.

This clonotype was detected a few times. The V call is TRBV6-1, the J call TRBJ2-1; 12 positions match TRBD2. CDR1 is MNHNS and CDR2 is SASEGT in the germline V gene. The CDR3 loop spans 16 amino acids. Unmatched junction bases numbered 8, after V lost 6 bases and J lost 5 bases. The CDR3 coding sequence is TGTGCCAGCAGCAAATGGACTAGCGGGACTAACAATGAGCAGTTCTTC. As protein: CASSKWTSGTNNEQFF.

This clonotype has just a few counts. The chain joins TRBV5-4 to TRBJ2-7, with 7 bases aligning to TRBD2. The length of the CDR3 is 14 residues. The germline gives CDR1 SGHNT, CDR2 YYREEE (reference sequence). Losses at the gene ends were 0 bases for V and 6 bases for J; bases not matched to a gene: 6. CDR3 region: CASSLVLREGEQYF. In DNA form, the CDR3 reads TGTGCCAGCAGCTTGGTCCTAAGGGAGGGCGAGCAGTACTTC.

This clonotype was seen a few times. The chain joins TRBV6-1 to TRBJ1-2; 9 nucleotides agree with TRBD1. Trimming took 5 bases from V and 2 from J; bases not matched to a gene: 9. Germline V gene sequence: CDR1 MNHNS, CDR2 SASEGT. CDR3 size: 16 residues. CDR3 region: CASSRDLTGGNYGYTF. Written as DNA, the CDR3 is TGTGCCAGCAGTAGAGACCTGACAGGGGGGAACTATGGCTACACCTTC.

This clonotype occurred many times. The chain links TRBV20-1 to TRBJ2-1; 7 bases align to TRBD2. Germline trimming cut 4 bases from V and 9 bases from J; bases unmatched to any gene: 9. In germline, CDR1 is DFQATT, CDR2 SNEGSKA (reference sequence). The CDR3 spans 13 residues. CDR3 nucleotides: TGCAGTGCTAACTACTTGGGGGGGACTGAGCAGTTCTTC. Translation: CSANYLGGTEQFF.

This sequence joins TRBV5-1 and TRBJ2-3, with D uncertain. CDR1 is SGHRS and CDR2 is YFSETQ in the germline V gene. The CDR3 is 15 residues long. The germline V and J ends were trimmed by 1 base and 2 bases, with 11 bases remaining between them. CDR3 amino acids: CASSLPVLDTDTQYF. Written as DNA, the CDR3 is TGCGCCAGCAGCTTGCCGGTTCTTGACACAGATACGCAGTATTTT. Full variable domain (missing parts from reference TRBV5-1 and TRBJ2-3): KAGVTQTPRYLIKTRGQQVTLSCSPISGHRSVSWYQQTPGQGLQFLFEYFSETQRNKGNFPGRFSGRQFSNSRSEMNVSTLELGDSALYLCASSLPVLDTDTQYFGPGTRLTVL.

In its sample, this clonotype was seen a few times. The V gene is TRBV20-1, the J gene TRBJ1-6, with D hard to call. Per germline, CDR1 DFQATT and CDR2 SNEGSKA (reference sequence). V shed 5 bases and J shed 7 bases, with 12 bases lying between them. This CDR3 is built from 13 residues. This CDR3 reads CSAAGITNSPLHF. The CDR3 region has the DNA TGCAGTGCTGCGGGGATCACAAATTCACCCCTCCACTTT.

This clonotype has a handful of counts. The J gene is TRBJ2-7, the V gene TRBV20-1; 11 nucleotides match TRBD2. Trimming cost V 5 bases and J 2 bases; bases outside gene matches: 8. CDR1 is DFQATT and CDR2 is SNEGSKA in the germline V gene (reference sequence). The CDR3 spans 15 residues. The CDR3 sequence is CSAGGTSGLTYEQYF. In nucleotides, the CDR3 is TGCAGTGCTGGGGGGACTAGCGGACTCACCTACGAGCAGTACTTC.

This clonotype was observed a handful of times. The chain couples TRBV9 to TRBJ1-5; the D is unclear. The V gene's germline CDR1 is SGDLS and CDR2 YYNGEE. The length of the CDR3 is 13 residues. Trimming took 0 bases from V and 8 from J, leaving 9 bases between them. The CDR3 DNA sequence: TGTGCCAGCAGCGTAGGGGGATGGGAGCCCCAGCATTTT. This translates into CASSVGGWEPQHF.

This clonotype was recorded a few times. The chain has TRBV11-2 and TRBJ2-3; D remains unclear. The CDR3 runs 16 residues. Between the trimmed V and J ends, which lost 5 bases and 12 bases, there was a span of 27 bases. Germline V gene lookup returns CDR1 SGHAT and CDR2 FQNNGV. The CDR3 nucleotides are TGTGCCAGCAGCCCAGAGCTTTATATCAGGATCACCGCCCAGTATTTT. Translating gives CASSPELYIRITAQYF.

In its sample, this clonotype was seen a few times. V gene TRBV7-2 combines with J gene TRBJ1-5; no clear D. The V end was cut by 2 bases, the J end by 6 bases, with 8 bases between. This CDR3 has 13 residues. The V gene's germline CDR1 is SGHTA and CDR2 FQGNSA. CDR3 loop: CASSLLNGQPQHF. In nucleotides, the CDR3 is TGTGCCAGCAGCTTACTTAATGGTCAGCCCCAGCATTTT.

This clonotype was counted at least ten times. V and J are TRBV4-2 and TRBJ2-1; 9 bases fit TRBD2. This CDR3 is 16 amino acids long. CDR1 LGHNA and CDR2 YNFKEQ come from the germline V gene. The junction had 7 bases not matched to a gene; V was cut back by 0 bases and J by 7 bases. The CDR3: CASSQDPAGGRNEQFF. In nucleotides, the CDR3 is TGTGCCAGCAGCCAAGATCCGGCGGGGGGGAGGAATGAGCAGTTCTTC.

This clonotype was counted ten times or more. The genes are TRBV10-3 and TRBJ1-5; 7 positions agree with TRBD1. With V trimmed by 3 bases and J by 0 bases, 8 bases remained unmatched. Germline-derived CDR1 and CDR2 are ENHRY and SYGVKD. CDR3 length: 17 residues. The CDR3 DNA is TGTGCCATCAGTGAAAAACAGGGGACCCTTAGCAATCAGCCCCAGCATTTT. As protein: CAISEKQGTLSNQPQHF.

There are a few counts of this clonotype. The J gene is TRBJ2-7, the V gene TRBV5-1; no clear D. This CDR3 has 14 amino acids. Germline-derived CDR1 and CDR2 are SGHRS and YFSETQ. V dropped 0 bases and J dropped 9 bases, with 16 bases sitting between them. CDR3 loop: CASSLGDPTLSQYF. CDR3 nucleotides: TGCGCCAGCAGCTTGGGTGACCCAACCCTGTCGCAGTACTTC. The variable domain in full, completed from reference TRBV5-1 and TRBJ2-7, reads KAGVTQTPRYLIKTRGQQVTLSCSPISGHRSVSWYQQTPGQGLQFLFEYFSETQRNKGNFPGRFSGRQFSNSRSEMNVSTLELGDSALYLCASSLGDPTLSQYFGPGTRLTVT.

Only a few counts were recorded for this clonotype. This chain links TRBV20-1 with TRBJ1-2, with D perhaps matching TRBD1 (5 bases). Trimming stripped 6 bases from V and 7 bases from J, with 15 bases between. The CDR3 covers 12 residues. CDR1 is DFQATT and CDR2 is SNEGSKA in the germline V gene (reference sequence). The CDR3 sequence is CSAQTRVPGYTF. CDR3 DNA sequence: TGCAGTGCACAGACCAGGGTTCCTGGCTACACCTTC.

This clonotype has at least ten counts. This CDR3 is CASSLLQDTEAFF. The CDR3 DNA follows: TGCGCCAGCAGCTTGCTACAGGACACTGAAGCTTTCTTT. V and J are TRBV5-1 and TRBJ1-1, with D possibly TRBD1 on 5 matching bases. Looked up from germline, CDR1 is SGHRS and CDR2 is YFSETQ. Trimming removed 1 base from V and 3 bases from J, with 7 bases in between. The length of the CDR3 is 13 residues.